The source of this T cell receptor (beta chain) is a study of CD8 T cells in ankylosing spondylitis. Study results and limitations: One TCR beta motif, made up of roughly 8 highly homologous variants, appeared characteristic of ankylosing spondylitis blood.

This CDR3 has 16 residues. The V end lost 4 bases, the J end lost 0 bases, and 14 bases lay between the germline ends. CDR1 is SGHDT and CDR2 is YYEEEE in the germline V gene. With regard to this clonotype: Its specificity is unknown.

The TCR beta libraries were generated through quantitative 5'-RACE incorporating molecular barcodes. Via MiXCR, TCRdb re-called the 5' RACE reads, giving one row per CDR3 protein. The sample carries 700,000 to 850,000 distinct CDR3 sequences, roughly 10% recorded once. The genes are TRBV5-6 and TRBJ2-1; TRBD2 might be the D (6 bases). The source of this sequence is a male donor with ankylosing spondylitis. The specimen was blood, either unsorted or a sorted T cell fraction (not recorded which). The CDR3 is CASSPLGSGSYNEQFF. The CDR3 DNA is TGTGCCAGCAGCCCGCTGGGTAGCGGCTCCTACAATGAGCAGTTCTTC.